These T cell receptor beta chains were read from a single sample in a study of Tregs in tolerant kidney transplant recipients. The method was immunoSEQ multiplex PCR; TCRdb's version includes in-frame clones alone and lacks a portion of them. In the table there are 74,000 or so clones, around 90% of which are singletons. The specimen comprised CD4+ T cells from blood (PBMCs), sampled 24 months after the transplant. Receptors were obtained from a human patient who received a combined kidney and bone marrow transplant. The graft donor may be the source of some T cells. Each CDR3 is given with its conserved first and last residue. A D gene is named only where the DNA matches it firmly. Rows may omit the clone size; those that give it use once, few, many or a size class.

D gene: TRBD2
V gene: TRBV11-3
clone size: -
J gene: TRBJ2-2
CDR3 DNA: TGTGCCAGCAGCTTAGTTCTCGGGAGGTGGGAATCCGGGGAGCTGTTTTTT
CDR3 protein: CASSLVLGRWESGELFF

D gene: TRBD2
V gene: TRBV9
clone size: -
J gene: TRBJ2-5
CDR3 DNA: TGTGCCAGCAGCGTAGGGAGTAGCGGGGGGGGCCAAGAGACCCAGTACTTC
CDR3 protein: CASSVGSSGGGQETQYF

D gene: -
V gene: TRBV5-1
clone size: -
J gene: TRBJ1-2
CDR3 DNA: TGCGCCAGCAGCTTGAGCGGTCGGGGGGCAGGTGGCTACACCTTC
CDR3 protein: CASSLSGRGAGGYTF

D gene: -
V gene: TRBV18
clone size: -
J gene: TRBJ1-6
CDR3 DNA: TGTGCCAGCTCACCGGTTGGGGGGACCAATTCACCCCTCCACTTT
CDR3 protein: CASSPVGGTNSPLHF

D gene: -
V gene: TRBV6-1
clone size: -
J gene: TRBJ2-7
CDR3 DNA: TGTGCCAGCAGTACCACCGGGACACAACTCTACGAGCAGTACTTC
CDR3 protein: CASSTTGTQLYEQYF

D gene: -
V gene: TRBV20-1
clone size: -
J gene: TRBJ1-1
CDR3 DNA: TGCAGTGCTACGGGGAACACTGAAGCTTTCTTT
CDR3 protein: CSATGNTEAFF

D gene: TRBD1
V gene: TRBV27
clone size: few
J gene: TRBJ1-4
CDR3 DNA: TGTGCCAGCAGTAACTGGGACAGAAGGGGCAGAAAACTGTTTTTT
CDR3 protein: CASSNWDRRGRKLFF

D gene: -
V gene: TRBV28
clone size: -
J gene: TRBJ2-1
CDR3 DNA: TGTGCCAGCAGTTCCTTTGGGCAGGGAAACTACAATGAGCAGTTCTTC
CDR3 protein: CASSSFGQGNYNEQFF

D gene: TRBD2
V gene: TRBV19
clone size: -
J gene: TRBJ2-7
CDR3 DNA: TGTGCCAGTAGTAAGACTAGCGGGAGGAATTACGAGCAGTACTTC
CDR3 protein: CASSKTSGRNYEQYF

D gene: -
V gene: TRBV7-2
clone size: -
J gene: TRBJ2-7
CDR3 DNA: TGTGCCAGCAGCTTAGGAGGGGGGGCTATGGCCTACGAGCAGTACTTC
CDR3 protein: CASSLGGGAMAYEQYF

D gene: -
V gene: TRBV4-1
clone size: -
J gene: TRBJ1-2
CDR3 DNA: TGCGCCAGCAGCCAAGACCAGGGAAGTGGCTACACCTTC
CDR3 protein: CASSQDQGSGYTF

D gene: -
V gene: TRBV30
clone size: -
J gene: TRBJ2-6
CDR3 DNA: TGTGCCTGGAGTGTACAGGTTGCCGGGGCCAACGTCCTGACTTTC
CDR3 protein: CAWSVQVAGANVLTF

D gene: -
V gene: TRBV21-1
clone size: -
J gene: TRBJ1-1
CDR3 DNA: TGTGCCAGCAGCCCTCGAAGGACAGTTCCGAACACTGAAGCTTTCTTT
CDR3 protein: CASSPRRTVPNTEAFF

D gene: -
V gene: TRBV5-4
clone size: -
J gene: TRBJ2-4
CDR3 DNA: TGTGCCGGCAACAGGGAGCTGAAAGCCAAAAACATTCAGTACTTC
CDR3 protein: CAGNRELKAKNIQYF

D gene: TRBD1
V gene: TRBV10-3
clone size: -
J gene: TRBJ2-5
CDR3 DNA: TGTGCCATCAGTGTAGGCAGGGGGGAGACCCAGTACTTC
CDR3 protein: CAISVGRGETQYF

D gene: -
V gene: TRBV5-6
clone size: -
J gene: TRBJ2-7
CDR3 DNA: TGTGCCAGCAGCTTCAGGGTTGGCCTTGACTACGAGCAGTACTTC
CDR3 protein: CASSFRVGLDYEQYF

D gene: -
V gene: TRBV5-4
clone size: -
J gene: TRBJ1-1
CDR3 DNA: TGTGCCAGCAGCTTGGAGTCAGGGGCGGCCACTGAAGCTTTCTTT
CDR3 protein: CASSLESGAATEAFF

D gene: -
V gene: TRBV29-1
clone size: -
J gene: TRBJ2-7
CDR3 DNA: TGCAGCGTTGAAGGGTTTACCGGGGGGCCGCCTGACGAGCAGTACTTC
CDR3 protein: CSVEGFTGGPPDEQYF

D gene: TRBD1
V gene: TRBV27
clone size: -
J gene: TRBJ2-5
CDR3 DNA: TGTGCCAGCAGTTCGGGACAAGGGGGCCCTCTGTACCAAGAGACCCAGTACTTC
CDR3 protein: CASSSGQGGPLYQETQYF

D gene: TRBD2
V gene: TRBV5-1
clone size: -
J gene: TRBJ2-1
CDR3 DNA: TGCGCCAGCAGCTTGGTCGGGGGGGCGGGGTCCAATGAGCAGTTCTTC
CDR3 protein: CASSLVGGAGSNEQFF

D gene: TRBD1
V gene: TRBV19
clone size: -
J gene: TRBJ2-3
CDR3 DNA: TGTGCCAGTAGTACCGGGACAGGGTCCCTGGGTACGCAGTATTTT
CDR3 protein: CASSTGTGSLGTQYF

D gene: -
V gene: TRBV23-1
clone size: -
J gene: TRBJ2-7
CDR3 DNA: TGCGCCAGCAGTCAAAGCCACAGGGTTTACGAGCAGTACTTC
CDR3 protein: CASSQSHRVYEQYF

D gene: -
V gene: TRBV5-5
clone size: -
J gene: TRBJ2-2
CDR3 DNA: TGTGCCAGCAGTCGGAGACCCGACCCGAACACCGGGGAGCTGTTTTTT
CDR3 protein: CASSRRPDPNTGELFF

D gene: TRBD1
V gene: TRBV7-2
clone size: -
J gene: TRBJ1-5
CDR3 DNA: TGTGCCAGCAGCTTAAGTTTTTTAGGGACAGGGAGGACTCAGCCCCAGCATTTT
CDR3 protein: CASSLSFLGTGRTQPQHF

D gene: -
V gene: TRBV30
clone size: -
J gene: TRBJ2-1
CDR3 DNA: TGTGCCTGGAGCATTTCGGGACATTTTGGGAATGAGCAGTTCTTC
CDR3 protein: CAWSISGHFGNEQFF

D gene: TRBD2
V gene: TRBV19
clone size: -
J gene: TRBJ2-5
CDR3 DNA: TGTGCCAGTAAGGGACTAGCGGGAGGTGAGACCCAGTACTTC
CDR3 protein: CASKGLAGGETQYF

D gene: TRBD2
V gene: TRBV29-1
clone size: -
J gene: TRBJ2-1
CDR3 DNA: TGCAGCGTTTCCCGACTAGCGGGAACTGACTATGAGCAGTTCTTC
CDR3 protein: CSVSRLAGTDYEQFF

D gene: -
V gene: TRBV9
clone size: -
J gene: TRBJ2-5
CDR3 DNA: TGTGCCAGCAGCGTAGACCCAGTCAAATTAGAGACCCAGTACTTC
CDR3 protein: CASSVDPVKLETQYF

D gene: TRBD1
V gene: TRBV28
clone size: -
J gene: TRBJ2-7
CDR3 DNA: TGTGCCAGCAGCTCACCCTCCTCCGGGACAGCCTACGAGCAGTACTTC
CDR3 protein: CASSSPSSGTAYEQYF

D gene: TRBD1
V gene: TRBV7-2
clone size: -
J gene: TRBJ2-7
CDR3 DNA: TGTGCCAGCAGCATTAAGACAGGGGGCTTCTACGAGCAGTACTTC
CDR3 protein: CASSIKTGGFYEQYF

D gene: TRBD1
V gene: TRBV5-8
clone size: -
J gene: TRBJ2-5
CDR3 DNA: TGTGCCAGCAGCTGGGACAGCCAAGAGACCCAGTACTTC
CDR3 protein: CASSWDSQETQYF

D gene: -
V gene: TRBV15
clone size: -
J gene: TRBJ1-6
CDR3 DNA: TGTGCCACCAGCAGAGGGACTTTTGGAAATTCACCCCTCCACTTT
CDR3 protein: CATSRGTFGNSPLHF

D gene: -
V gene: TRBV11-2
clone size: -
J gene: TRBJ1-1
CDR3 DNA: TGTGCCAGCAGCTCGCACAGGACTATGAACACTGAAGCTTTCTTT
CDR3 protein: CASSSHRTMNTEAFF